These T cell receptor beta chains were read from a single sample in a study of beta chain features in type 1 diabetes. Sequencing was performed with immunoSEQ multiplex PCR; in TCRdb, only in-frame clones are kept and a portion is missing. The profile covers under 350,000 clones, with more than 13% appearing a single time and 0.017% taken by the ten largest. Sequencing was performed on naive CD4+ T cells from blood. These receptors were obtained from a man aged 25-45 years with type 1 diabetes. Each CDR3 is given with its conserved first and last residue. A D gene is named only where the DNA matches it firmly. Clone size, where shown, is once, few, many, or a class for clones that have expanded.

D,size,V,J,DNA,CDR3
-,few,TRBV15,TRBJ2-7,TGTGCCACCAGCAGCCCAAGGCAGGGTCCTGTCTACGAGCAGTACTTC,CATSSPRQGPVYEQYF
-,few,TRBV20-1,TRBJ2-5,TGCAGTGCTACGGGGTCTAAGACCCAGTACTTC,CSATGSKTQYF
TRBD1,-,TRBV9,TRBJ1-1,TGTGCCAGCAGCGTAGGGGACAGGGTGGCTGAAGCTTTCTTT,CASSVGDRVAEAFF
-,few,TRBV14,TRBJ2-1,TGTGCCAGCAGCCAATCCCCGACTATCTATCATGAGCAGTTCTTC,CASSQSPTIYHEQFF
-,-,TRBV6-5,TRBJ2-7,TGTGCCAGCAGTTACTCGAGAGGAGTATACGAGCAGTACTTC,CASSYSRGVYEQYF
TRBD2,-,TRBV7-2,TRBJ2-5,TGTGCCAGCAGCTTAGGTGTTAGCGGGGGGGAAGAGACCCAGTACTTC,CASSLGVSGGEETQYF
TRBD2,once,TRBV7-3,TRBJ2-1,TGTGCCAGCAGTCCGCAGCTAGCGGGAGGGGGGAATGAGCAGTTCTTC,CASSPQLAGGGNEQFF
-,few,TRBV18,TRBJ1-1,TGTGCCAGCTCGCGCACAGGAGTGAACACTGAAGCTTTCTTT,CASSRTGVNTEAFF
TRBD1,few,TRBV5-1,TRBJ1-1,TGCGCCAGCAGCTACCGACAGGGGCGGAACACTGAAGCTTTCTTT,CASSYRQGRNTEAFF
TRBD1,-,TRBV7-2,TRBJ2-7,TGTGCCAGCAGCTTAGCAGGGGGCGCCGCCTACGAGCAGTACTTC,CASSLAGGAAYEQYF
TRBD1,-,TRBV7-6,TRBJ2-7,TGTGCCAGCAGCTTAGGGGCGACAGGGCCGGGCTCCTACGAGCAGTACTTC,CASSLGATGPGSYEQYF
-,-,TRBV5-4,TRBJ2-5,TGTGCCAGCAGCCCCGGACAGCCTGGAGAGACCCAGTACTTC,CASSPGQPGETQYF
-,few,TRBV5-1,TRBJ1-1,TGCGCCAGCAGCCCTTATAAGGGGACTGAAGCTTTCTTT,CASSPYKGTEAFF
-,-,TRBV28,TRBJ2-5,TGTGCCAGCAGCCCTCCAGGGCCCCTGAGGGAGACCCAGTACTTC,CASSPPGPLRETQYF
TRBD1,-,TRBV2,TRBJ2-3,TGTGCCAGCAGTGATCCGGGACAGGGATCAGATACGCAGTATTTT,CASSDPGQGSDTQYF
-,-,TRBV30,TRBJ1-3,TGTGCCTGGAGGCCCGCGGGCTCTGGAAACACCATATATTTT,CAWRPAGSGNTIYF
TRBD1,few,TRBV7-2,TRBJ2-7,TGTGCCAGCAGCTCCGACAGGGGACTTGCCTACGAGCAGTACTTC,CASSSDRGLAYEQYF
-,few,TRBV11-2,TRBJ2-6,TGTGCCAGCAGCTTAGGACAGGCTGGGGCCAACGTCCTGACTTTC,CASSLGQAGANVLTF
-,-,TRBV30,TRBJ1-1,TGTGCCTGGATAAAGGCTGGGGGCAACACTGAAGCTTTCTTT,CAWIKAGGNTEAFF
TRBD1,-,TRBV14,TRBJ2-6,TGTGCCAGCAGCCCGCGGACAGGCCACTCTGGGGCCAACGTCCTGACTTTC,CASSPRTGHSGANVLTF
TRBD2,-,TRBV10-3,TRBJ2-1,TGTGCCATCGGGACTAGCGGGAGGCGTGAGCAGTTCTTC,CAIGTSGRREQFF
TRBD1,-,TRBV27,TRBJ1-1,TGTGCCACCAGTGATTCCAGACAGGGGTGGACTGAAGCTTTCTTT,CATSDSRQGWTEAFF
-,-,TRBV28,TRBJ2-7,TGTGCCAGCAGTTTCCAGGGTGGGGACGAGCAGTACTTC,CASSFQGGDEQYF
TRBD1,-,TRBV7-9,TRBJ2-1,TGTGCCAGCAGCTTAAGGGGACAGTCATCGAGCTCCTACAATGAGCAGTTCTTC,CASSLRGQSSSSYNEQFF
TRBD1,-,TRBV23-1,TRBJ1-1,TGCGCCAGCAGTCAGAACAGGGGAAGAAGTACTGAAGCTTTCTTT,CASSQNRGRSTEAFF
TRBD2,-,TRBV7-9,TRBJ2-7,TGTGCCAGCAACTCGGGGGGAAACGAGCAGTACTTC,CASNSGGNEQYF
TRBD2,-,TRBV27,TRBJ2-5,TGTGCCAGCAGTCCTCGACTAGCGTTGTACCAAGAGACCCAGTACTTC,CASSPRLALYQETQYF
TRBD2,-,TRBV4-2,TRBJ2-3,TGTGCCAGCAGCAAATCCGGGACTAGCGACACAGATACGCAGTATTTT,CASSKSGTSDTDTQYF
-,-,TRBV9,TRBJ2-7,TGTGCCAGCGGGGTGAGTACAGGGACCTACGAGCAGTACTTC,CASGVSTGTYEQYF
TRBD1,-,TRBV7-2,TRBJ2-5,TGTGCCAGCAGCCAAATCGGGACAGTGTACCAAGAGACCCAGTACTTC,CASSQIGTVYQETQYF
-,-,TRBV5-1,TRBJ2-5,TGCGCCAGCAGCTTGGTTTCTGAGGTTTTCAGAGAGACCCAGTACTTC,CASSLVSEVFRETQYF
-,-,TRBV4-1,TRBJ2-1,TGCGCCAGCAGCCAAGTTGGAGCTTCGTCCTACAATGAGCAGTTCTTC,CASSQVGASSYNEQFF
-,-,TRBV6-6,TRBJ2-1,TGTGCCAGCGAAACCACGGGTGAGCAGTTCTTC,CASETTGEQFF
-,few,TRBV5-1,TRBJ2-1,TGCGCCAGCAGCTTCCTCTCTAGCTCCGATGAGCAGTTCTTC,CASSFLSSSDEQFF
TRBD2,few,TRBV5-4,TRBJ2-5,TGTGCCAGCAGCCCCTGGACTAGCGGAGGAGAGACCCAGTACTTC,CASSPWTSGGETQYF
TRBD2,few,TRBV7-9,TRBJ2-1,TGTGCCAGCAGCTTAGTAAAGACTAGCGGTTCCTACAATGAGCAGTTCTTC,CASSLVKTSGSYNEQFF
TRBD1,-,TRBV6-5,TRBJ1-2,TGTGCCAGCAGTTACTCGGACAGGGGCTATGGCTACACCTTC,CASSYSDRGYGYTF
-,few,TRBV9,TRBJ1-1,TGTGCCAGCAGCGTAGAGGCCCGGGGAAACACTGAAGCTTTCTTT,CASSVEARGNTEAFF
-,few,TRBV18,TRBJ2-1,TGTGCCAGCTCACCAGGGCGGGACGGTTCTAATGAGCAGTTCTTC,CASSPGRDGSNEQFF
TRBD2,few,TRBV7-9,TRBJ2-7,TGTGCCAGCAGCCCACCGGGACTAGCGGGAGTATACGAGCAGTACTTC,CASSPPGLAGVYEQYF
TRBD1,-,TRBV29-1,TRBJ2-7,TGCAGCGTTGTCAGGACAGGGGGCGACGAGCAGTACTTC,CSVVRTGGDEQYF
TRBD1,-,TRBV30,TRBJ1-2,TGTGCCTGGAGGGGGAGCTCGGACAGGGGGCTTTACTATGGCTACACCTTC,CAWRGSSDRGLYYGYTF
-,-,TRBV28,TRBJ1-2,TGTGCAGCGGGAACTACTAACTATGGCTACACCTTC,CAAGTTNYGYTF
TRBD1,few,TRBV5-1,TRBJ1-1,TGCGCCAGCAGCTTGGAGGGACAGGGGTACACTGAAGCTTTCTTT,CASSLEGQGYTEAFF
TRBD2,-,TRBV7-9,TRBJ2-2,TGTGCCAGCATCCGTAGCGGGAGATCGACCGGGGAGCTGTTTTTT,CASIRSGRSTGELFF
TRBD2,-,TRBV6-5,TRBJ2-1,TGTGCCAGCCGGTTGATGGCGGGAGCCTACAATGAGCAGTTCTTC,CASRLMAGAYNEQFF
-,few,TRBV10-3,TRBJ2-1,TGTGCCATCAGTTCCGGGACACTAAGCTCCTACAATGAGCAGTTCTTC,CAISSGTLSSYNEQFF
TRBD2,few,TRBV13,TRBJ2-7,TGTGCCAGCAGTACCAGGACTAGCGGAGCTTCCTACGAGCAGTACTTC,CASSTRTSGASYEQYF
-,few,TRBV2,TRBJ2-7,TGTGCCAGCAGTATCAGCGTGCCGGGCGAGCAGTACTTC,CASSISVPGEQYF
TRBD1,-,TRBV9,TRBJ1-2,TGTGCCAGCAGCGTAGTAGGCACAGGGGATAAAGATGGCTACACCTTC,CASSVVGTGDKDGYTF
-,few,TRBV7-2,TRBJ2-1,TGTGCCAGCAGCATACTTGGATACAGCTCCTACAATGAGCAGTTCTTC,CASSILGYSSYNEQFF